Below, 25 T cell receptor beta chains from the same sample are listed, as sequenced in a study of shared clonotypes between healthy human individuals. Profiled with immunoSEQ multiplex PCR; TCRdb holds only in-frame clones, not every one. The sample holds approximately 2,000,000 clones, 85% to 95% seen once. The sample taken for sequencing was naive CD4+ T cells from PBMCs. This sample's subset: CD45RA+ positively selected. All receptors come from a man aged 18 to 30 in good health. Some clones in this sample may be carry-over from other donors' samples.

V and J are TRBV18 and TRBJ1-4; 9 bases map to TRBD1. The V gene's germline CDR1 is KGHSH and CDR2 LQKENI. This CDR3 spans 14 amino acids. Unmatched junction bases numbered 5, after V lost 6 bases and J lost 6 bases. The CDR3 coding sequence is TGTGCCAGCTCCAGTCGGGACAGGGATGAAAAACTGTTTTTT. Protein sequence: CASSSRDRDEKLFF.

V gene TRBV27 combines with J gene TRBJ2-3; 9 nucleotides line up with TRBD2. Germline lookup yields CDR1 MNHEY and CDR2 SMNVEV (reference sequence). There are 14 residues in the CDR3. The V segment lost 7 bases and the J segment 1 base; nucleotides outside the gene matches: 3. The CDR3 DNA sequence: TGTGCCAGCACCTTAGCGGGAGGCACAGATACGCAGTATTTT. Its translation: CASTLAGGTDTQYF.

As DNA, the CDR3 is TGTGCCAGTAGTAACGAAGAGACCCAGTACTTC. Its translation is CASSNEETQYF. The rearrangement uses TRBV19 and TRBJ2-5; D is unclear. V lost 4 bases to trimming and J lost 3 bases, with 3 bases between them. Germline CDR1 is LNHDA and CDR2 is SQIVND (reference sequence). The CDR3 has 11 residues.

This clone appeared a single time. This sequence joins TRBV28 and TRBJ2-5, with 7 bases lining up with TRBD1. Germline lookup yields CDR1 MDHEN and CDR2 SYDVKM. V shed 5 bases, J shed 4 bases, and the junction held 10 bases outside the gene matches. The CDR3 contains 15 residues. DNA for the CDR3: TGTGCCAGCAGTCCGATCGGGACAGCAGCAGAGACCCAGTACTTC. It is translated as CASSPIGTAAETQYF.

This clone was observed once. The chain carries TRBV14 and TRBJ2-4; 7 nucleotides agree with TRBD2. This CDR3 has 17 residues. Germline V lookup: CDR1 SGHDN, CDR2 FVKESK. Unmatched junction bases numbered 6, after V lost 0 bases and J lost 1 base. For the CDR3, the DNA is TGTGCCAGCAGCCAAGACGGGGGGACGAGGGCCAAAAACATTCAGTACTTC. Translated: CASSQDGGTRAKNIQYF.

The J gene is TRBJ2-5, the V gene TRBV28; TRBD2 matches 13 bases. With V trimmed by 5 bases and J by 5 bases, 8 bases remained unmatched. The CDR3 is 16 amino acids. Germline CDR1 reads MDHEN; CDR2 reads SYDVKM. CDR3 protein: CASSPRTSGRWETQYF. Written as DNA, the CDR3 is TGTGCCAGCAGTCCAAGGACTAGCGGGAGATGGGAGACCCAGTACTTC.

The rearrangement uses TRBV28 and TRBJ1-2, with D tentatively TRBD1 (6 bases). Per germline, CDR1 MDHEN and CDR2 SYDVKM. The CDR3 covers 14 residues. Deletions cut 5 bases from V and 7 bases from J, with 17 bases between. The CDR3 DNA follows: TGTGCCAGCAGTATTAGCAGGGAGGGGGGTGGCTACACCTTC. Protein sequence: CASSISREGGGYTF.

This chain uses TRBV5-1 with TRBJ1-4; D not resolved. This CDR3 comprises 16 residues. V was cut by 1 base and J by 2 bases, with 12 bases left in between. Per the germline V gene, CDR1 is SGHRS and CDR2 is YFSETQ. The CDR3 region has the DNA TGCGCCAGCAGCTTGAACGTGTGGGAGACTAATGAAAAACTGTTTTTT. It yields the protein CASSLNVWETNEKLFF.

V gene TRBV2 combines with J gene TRBJ2-3; a weak D match, TRBD2 (5 bases). The CDR3 has 15 residues. V was clipped by 4 bases and J by 0 bases, with 11 bases between them. CDR1 is SNHLY, CDR2 FYNNEI, per germline. CDR3 sequence (DNA): TGTGCCAGCAGTGGCCCGGGGTCGAGCACAGATACGCAGTATTTT. Amino acid sequence: CASSGPGSSTDTQYF.

The chain has TRBV7-9 and TRBJ2-7, with 7 bases that match TRBD1. This CDR3 is built from 12 residues. Germline V gene lookup returns CDR1 SEHNR and CDR2 FQNEAQ (reference sequence). With 5 bases clipped from V and 11 bases from J, the junction kept 9 bases outside the gene matches. CDR3 residues: CASSATDRRKYF. In DNA form, the CDR3 reads TGTGCCAGCAGCGCCACGGACAGGCGGAAGTACTTC. Supplemented by reference TRBV7-9 and TRBJ2-7, the full variable domain reads DTGVSQNPRHKITKRGQNVTFRCDPISEHNRLYWYRQTLGQGPEFLTYFQNEAQLEKSRLLSDRFSAERPKGSFSTLEIQRTEQGDSAMYLCASSATDRRKYFGPGTRLTVT.

A note on this clone: At the DNA level, this CDR3 is encoded by other sequences in the same sample as well. This chain connects TRBV29-1 to TRBJ2-2, with no clear D. With 4 bases removed from V and 1 base from J, the gap between germline ends came to 4 bases. The CDR3 sequence is 12 residues long. Per germline, CDR1 SQVTM and CDR2 ANQGSEA. CDR3 protein: CSVGRNTGELFF. The DNA for the CDR3 is TGCAGCGTTGGGAGGAACACCGGGGAGCTGTTTTTT.

The rearrangement links TRBV11-2 to TRBJ2-7; 7 bases are shared with TRBD2. Germline CDR1 and CDR2: SGHAT and FQNNGV. V was clipped by 5 bases and J by 7 bases; unmatched bases: 17. The CDR3 is 16 residues long. CDR3 nucleotide sequence: TGTGCCAGCAGCCGTATTCAAGCGGGGCTTTTGGGGGAGCAGTACTTC. The encoded protein is CASSRIQAGLLGEQYF.

This CDR3 is CASSLETKTAGAFF. CDR3 coding DNA: TGTGCCAGCAGCTTAGAAACCAAAACCGCCGGAGCTTTCTTT. The chain recombines TRBV11-2 with TRBJ1-1; D is ambiguous. V was shortened by 0 bases and J by 10 bases, with 15 bases between the two germline ends. Germline V CDR1 and CDR2: SGHAT, FQNNGV. This CDR3 is 14 amino acids long.

The genes are TRBV7-3 and TRBJ2-2; D gene uncertain. With 2 bases removed from V and 7 bases from J, the gap between germline ends came to 8 bases. The CDR3 has 13 amino acids. Germline-derived CDR1 and CDR2 are SGHTA and FQGTGA. The CDR3 sequence: CASSLFIDGELFF. The DNA for the CDR3 is TGTGCCAGCAGCTTATTTATTGACGGGGAGCTGTTTTTT.

The J gene is TRBJ2-3, the V gene TRBV11-3; D gene uncertain. The germline V gene has CDR1 SGHNT and CDR2 YENEEA. The CDR3 is 14 residues long. Between the trimmed V and J ends, which lost 2 bases and 3 bases, there was a span of 9 bases. CDR3 coding DNA: TGTGCCAGCAGCTTATTAACAGCGACAGATACGCAGTATTTT. Translation gives CASSLLTATDTQYF.

This chain connects TRBV19 to TRBJ1-5; D perhaps matches TRBD1 (6 bases). The germline V and J ends were trimmed by 6 bases and 4 bases, with 19 bases remaining between them. The germline V gene has CDR1 LNHDA and CDR2 SQIVND (reference sequence). This CDR3 is 16 amino acids long. This CDR3 is CASRRTESLFNQPQHF. CDR3 nucleotides: TGTGCCAGTAGGAGGACAGAGTCCCTTTTTAATCAGCCCCAGCATTTT. Full variable domain (outside the CDR3, taken from reference TRBV19 and TRBJ1-5): DGGITQSPKYLFRKEGQNVTLSCEQNLNHDAMYWYRQDPGQGLRLIYYSQIVNDFQKGDIAEGYSVSREKKESFPLTVTSAQKNPTAFYLCASRRTESLFNQPQHFGDGTRLSIL.

This clone was observed a single time. This chain joins TRBV28 and TRBJ2-7; TRBD2 agrees at 13 bases. CDR1 is MDHEN and CDR2 is SYDVKM in the germline V gene. This CDR3 has 15 residues. The V gene end was trimmed by 5 bases and the J gene end by 2 bases; junction bases not matched to a gene: 3. Here the CDR3 reads CASSPTSGGTYEQYF. The CDR3 region has the DNA TGTGCCAGCAGTCCGACTAGCGGGGGGACCTACGAGCAGTACTTC.

The V call is TRBV7-9, the J call TRBJ2-7; D perhaps matches TRBD2 (5 bases). The V end was cut by 2 bases, the J end by 5 bases, with 10 bases between. CDR1 is SEHNR, CDR2 FQNEAQ, per germline (reference sequence). This CDR3 is built from 13 residues. As DNA, the CDR3 is TGTGCCAGCAGCTTAACTCGGGGAAACGAGCAGTACTTC. Protein product: CASSLTRGNEQYF. Filled out from reference TRBV7-9 and TRBJ2-7, the complete variable domain reads DTGVSQNPRHKITKRGQNVTFRCDPISEHNRLYWYRQTLGQGPEFLTYFQNEAQLEKSRLLSDRFSAERPKGSFSTLEIQRTEQGDSAMYLCASSLTRGNEQYFGPGTRLTVT.

The chain recombines TRBV6-1 with TRBJ1-1; D unclear. The germline V gene encodes CDR1 MNHNS and CDR2 SASEGT. Between the trimmed V and J ends, which lost 7 bases and 7 bases, there was a span of 13 bases. The CDR3 runs to 12 residues. CDR3 nucleotides: TGTGCCAGCATATGGCTGGGTGTTGAAGCTTTCTTT. Its protein is CASIWLGVEAFF.

In the case of this clone: In the same sample, other DNA sequences code for this CDR3. The rearrangement links TRBV5-1 to TRBJ2-3, with 13 nucleotides matching TRBD2. V lost 4 bases, J lost 3 bases, and 2 bases stayed unmatched. Germline V gene sequence: CDR1 SGHRS, CDR2 YFSETQ. CDR3 length: 15 amino acids. CDR3: CASSTGLAGTDTQYF. The CDR3 nucleotides read TGCGCCAGCAGCACGGGACTAGCGGGAACAGATACGCAGTATTTT.

The chain joins TRBV9 to TRBJ2-1, with TRBD1 identical over 8 bases. In germline, CDR1 is SGDLS, CDR2 YYNGEE. Trimming took 0 bases from V and 7 from J; bases not matched to a gene: 6. This CDR3 contains 15 residues. DNA for the CDR3: TGTGCCAGCAGCGTAGTCGACAGGGGCCGGAATGAGCAGTTCTTC. Translated: CASSVVDRGRNEQFF.

This clone was counted only a few times. The same CDR3 can be traced to other DNA sequences in this sample. V is TRBV5-1 and J is TRBJ1-1; D call uncertain. This CDR3 is 14 amino acids long. The V and J ends lost 0 bases and 2 bases respectively, with 8 bases between them. Germline V gene sequence: CDR1 SGHRS, CDR2 YFSETQ. The CDR3, as DNA: TGCGCCAGCAGCTTGGGGCGTACAAACACTGAAGCTTTCTTT. Translated: CASSLGRTNTEAFF.

The chain is built from TRBV6-6 and TRBJ2-5; TRBD2 matches at 11 bases. The J call is uncertain, as TRBJ2-7 better fits the DNA end. The CDR3 contains 16 residues. The germline V gene has CDR1 MNHNY and CDR2 SVGAGI (reference sequence). The DNA for the CDR3 is TGTGCCAGCAGTTACGGGATAGCGGGAGGGAGCTACGAGCAGTACTTC. It encodes CASSYGIAGGSYEQYF.

V and J are TRBV27 and TRBJ2-2, with 15 bases matching TRBD2. The CDR3 length is 17 residues. Germline V gene lookup returns CDR1 MNHEY and CDR2 SMNVEV (reference sequence). The ends lost 6 bases at V and 3 bases at J; junction bases unmatched: 5. CDR3 region: CASSLGLAGGHTGELFF. Here the CDR3 DNA reads TGTGCCAGCAGCCTCGGACTAGCGGGAGGGCACACCGGGGAGCTGTTTTTT.

This chain joins TRBV2 and TRBJ2-2; D not resolved. Trimming stripped 5 bases from V and 0 bases from J, with 10 bases between. The germline gives CDR1 SNHLY, CDR2 FYNNEI. The length of the CDR3 is 15 residues. CDR3 sequence reads: CASSLDTSNTGELFF. CDR3 DNA: TGTGCCAGCAGTCTAGATACATCGAACACCGGGGAGCTGTTTTTT.